This TCR beta chain was profiled in a study of Tregs in tolerant kidney transplant recipients. Recipients received nonmyeloablative bone marrow transplants from related graft donors, with transient mixed chimerism. CDR3 length: 15 amino acids. CDR1 SGHVS and CDR2 FNYEAQ come from the germline V gene. V shed 4 bases and J 8 bases; nucleotides not matched to a gene: 11. The protocol was immunoSEQ multiplex PCR, while the TCRdb copy is restricted to in-frame clones and leaves out a portion. Of about 81,000 clones in the sample, over 75% are singletons; the top ten hold 1.6%. The TCR originated in a human patient who received a combined kidney and bone marrow transplant. These T cells may partly come from the graft donor. This chain joins TRBV7-6 and TRBJ2-4; 7 bases agree with TRBD1. This material consisted of CD4+ T cells from blood (PBMCs), taken 24 months after the transplant. CDR3: CASSSGTVAGDIQYF. For the CDR3, the DNA is TGTGCCAGCAGCTCCGGGACAGTCGCCGGGGACATTCAGTACTTC.